The 8 T cell receptor beta chains listed next were all sequenced from one sample in a study of follicular helper T cells after annual influenza vaccination. Time point noted: 2014-2015 season, pre-vaccination. Some clones are missing from TCRdb's copy, which holds only in-frame ones; the method was immunoSEQ multiplex PCR. Of approximately 10,000 clones in the sample, more than 65% were seen once. The specimen comprised CXCR5+ CD38- circulating T follicular helper cells from blood, sampled on the day of influenza vaccination. Subset in this sample: circulating Tfh, non-naive CD4+CXCR5+PD-1+ (ICOS+CD38+ or ICOS-CD38-). These receptors all come from an adult who received the influenza vaccine.

The chain has TRBV30 and TRBJ1-1; D call uncertain. Germline lookup yields CDR1 GTSNPN and CDR2 SVGIG (reference sequence). This CDR3 comprises 13 residues. V gave up 4 bases and J gave up 2 bases, with 11 bases separating them. DNA for the CDR3: TGTGCCTGGACCCTGGGAGGAAACACTGAAGCTTTCTTT. Amino acid sequence: CAWTLGGNTEAFF. Looking up the rest from reference TRBV30 and TRBJ1-1 gives the full variable domain: SQTIHQWPATLVQPVGSPLSLECTVEGTSNPNLYWYRQAAGRGLQLLFYSVGIGQISSEVPQNLSASRPQDRQFILSSKKLLLSDSGFYLCAWTLGGNTEAFFGQGTRLTVV.

The chain has TRBV19 and TRBJ1-5; 9 bases line up with TRBD1. From germline, CDR1 is LNHDA and CDR2 SQIVND (reference sequence). CDR3 size: 15 residues. V shed 5 bases, J shed 2 bases, and the junction held 4 bases outside the gene matches. The chain's CDR3 is CASSGDRAGNQPQHF. The CDR3, as DNA: TGTGCCAGTAGTGGGGACAGGGCCGGCAATCAGCCCCAGCATTTT. Full variable domain (outside the CDR3, taken from reference TRBV19 and TRBJ1-5): DGGITQSPKYLFRKEGQNVTLSCEQNLNHDAMYWYRQDPGQGLRLIYYSQIVNDFQKGDIAEGYSVSREKKESFPLTVTSAQKNPTAFYLCASSGDRAGNQPQHFGDGTRLSIL.

This chain links TRBV30 with TRBJ2-2, with 7 bases fitting TRBD2. V was pared by 5 bases and J by 0 bases, with 6 bases of the junction left unmatched. Germline V lookup: CDR1 GTSNPN, CDR2 SVGIG (reference sequence). The CDR3 spans 15 residues. CDR3 sequence (DNA): TGTGCCTGGGGGGCTAGCGGCGCGAACACCGGGGAGCTGTTTTTT. This translates into CAWGASGANTGELFF.

The gene calls are TRBV9 and TRBJ1-3; D is unresolved. V lost 1 base and J lost 0, with 8 bases in between. The CDR3 runs 15 residues. Germline V lookup: CDR1 SGDLS, CDR2 YYNGEE. The CDR3 region is CASSVMEASGNTIYF. For the CDR3, the DNA is TGTGCCAGCAGCGTAATGGAGGCCTCTGGAAACACCATATATTTT.

The chain couples TRBV5-6 to TRBJ2-2; D is unclear. The CDR3 is made up of 13 amino acids. Trimming cost V 2 bases and J 4 bases, with 6 bases left between them. Germline V gives CDR1 SGHDT, CDR2 YYEEEE. The CDR3 is CASSFSITGELFF. The CDR3 bases are TGTGCCAGCAGCTTTTCAATCACCGGGGAGCTGTTTTTT.

The chain carries TRBV6-1 and TRBJ1-3; D is undetermined. The CDR3 loop spans 15 amino acids. Looked up from germline, CDR1 is MNHNS and CDR2 is SASEGT. Deletions cut 2 bases from V and 0 bases from J, with 8 bases between. For the CDR3, the DNA is TGTGCCAGCAGTGAAATAATGAGCTCTGGAAACACCATATATTTT. This translates into CASSEIMSSGNTIYF.

V is TRBV7-9 and J is TRBJ2-1; D is possibly TRBD2 (6 bases). Germline lookup yields CDR1 SEHNR and CDR2 FQNEAQ (reference sequence). The germline V and J ends were trimmed by 0 bases and 7 bases, with 13 bases remaining between them. The CDR3 is made up of 15 amino acids. CDR3 DNA: TGTGCCAGCAGCTTAGCGGGGGGAGGTGGGAATGAGCAGTTCTTC. Translation: CASSLAGGGGNEQFF.

This clone came up once. The chain recombines TRBV9 with TRBJ2-5, with D possibly being TRBD2 (5 bases). The V and J ends lost 4 bases and 1 base respectively, with 14 bases between them. The germline V gene has CDR1 SGDLS and CDR2 YYNGEE. The CDR3 runs to 15 residues. The DNA of the CDR3 is TGTGCCAGCAGCCGGGGATCGCGGTTCCAAGAGACCCAGTACTTC. Protein sequence: CASSRGSRFQETQYF.